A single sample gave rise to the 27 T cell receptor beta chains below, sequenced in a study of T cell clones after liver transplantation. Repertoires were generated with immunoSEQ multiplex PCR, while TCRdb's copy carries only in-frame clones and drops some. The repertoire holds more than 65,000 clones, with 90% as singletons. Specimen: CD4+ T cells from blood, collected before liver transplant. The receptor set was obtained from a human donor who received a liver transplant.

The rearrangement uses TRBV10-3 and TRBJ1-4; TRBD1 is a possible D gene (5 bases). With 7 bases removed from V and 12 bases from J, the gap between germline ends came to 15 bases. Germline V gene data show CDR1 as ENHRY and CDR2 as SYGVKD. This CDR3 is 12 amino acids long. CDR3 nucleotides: TGTGCCATCAAAGGCGAGGGGTTGGAACTGTTTTTT. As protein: CAIKGEGLELFF.

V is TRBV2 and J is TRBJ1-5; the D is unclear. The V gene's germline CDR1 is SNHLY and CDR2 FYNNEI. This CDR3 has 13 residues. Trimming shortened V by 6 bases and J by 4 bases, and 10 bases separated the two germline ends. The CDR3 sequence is CASRNDGNQPQHF. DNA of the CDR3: TGTGCCAGCAGGAACGACGGGAATCAGCCCCAGCATTTT.

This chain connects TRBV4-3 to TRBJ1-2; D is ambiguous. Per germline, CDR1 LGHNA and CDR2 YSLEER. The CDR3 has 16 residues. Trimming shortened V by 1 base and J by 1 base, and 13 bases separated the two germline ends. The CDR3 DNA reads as TGCGCCAGCAGCCAAGCTGTGACATCTGATAACTATGGCTACACCTTC. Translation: CASSQAVTSDNYGYTF.

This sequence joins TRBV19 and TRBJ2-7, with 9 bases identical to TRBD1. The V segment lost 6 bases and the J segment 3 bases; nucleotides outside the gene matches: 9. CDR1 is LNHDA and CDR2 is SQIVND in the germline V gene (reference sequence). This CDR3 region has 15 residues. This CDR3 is CASSLRDREVYEQYF. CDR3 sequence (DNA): TGTGCCAGTAGCCTCCGGGACAGGGAAGTCTACGAGCAGTACTTC. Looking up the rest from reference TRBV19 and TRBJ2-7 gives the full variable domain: DGGITQSPKYLFRKEGQNVTLSCEQNLNHDAMYWYRQDPGQGLRLIYYSQIVNDFQKGDIAEGYSVSREKKESFPLTVTSAQKNPTAFYLCASSLRDREVYEQYFGPGTRLTVT.

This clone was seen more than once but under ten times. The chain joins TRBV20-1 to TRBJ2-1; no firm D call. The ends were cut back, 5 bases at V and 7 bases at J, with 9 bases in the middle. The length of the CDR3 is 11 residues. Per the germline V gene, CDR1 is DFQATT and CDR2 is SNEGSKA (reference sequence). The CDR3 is CSALYTNEQFF. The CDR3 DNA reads TGCAGTGCTCTCTACACGAATGAGCAGTTCTTC.

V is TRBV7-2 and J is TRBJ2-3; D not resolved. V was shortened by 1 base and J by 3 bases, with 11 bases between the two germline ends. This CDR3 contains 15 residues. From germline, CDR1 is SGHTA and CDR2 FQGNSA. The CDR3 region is CASSLVGIWTDTQYF. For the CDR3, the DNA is TGTGCCAGCAGCTTAGTAGGGATATGGACAGATACGCAGTATTTT.

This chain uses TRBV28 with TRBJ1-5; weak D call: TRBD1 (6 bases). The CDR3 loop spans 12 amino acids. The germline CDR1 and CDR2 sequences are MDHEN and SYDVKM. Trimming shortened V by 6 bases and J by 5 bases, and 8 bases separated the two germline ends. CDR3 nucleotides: TGTGCCAGCAGGGACAGAGATCAGCCCCAGCATTTT. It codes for CASRDRDQPQHF. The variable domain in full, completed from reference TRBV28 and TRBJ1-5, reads DVKVTQSSRYLVKRTGEKVFLECVQDMDHENMFWYRQDPGLGLRLIYFSYDVKMKEKGDIPEGYSVSREKKERFSLILESASTNQTSMYLCASRDRDQPQHFGDGTRLSIL.

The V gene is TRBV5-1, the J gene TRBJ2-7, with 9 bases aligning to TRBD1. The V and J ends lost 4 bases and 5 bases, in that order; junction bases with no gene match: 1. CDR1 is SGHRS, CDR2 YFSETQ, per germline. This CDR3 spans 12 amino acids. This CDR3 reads CASSRQGDEQYF. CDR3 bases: TGCGCCAGCAGCCGACAGGGGGACGAGCAGTACTTC.

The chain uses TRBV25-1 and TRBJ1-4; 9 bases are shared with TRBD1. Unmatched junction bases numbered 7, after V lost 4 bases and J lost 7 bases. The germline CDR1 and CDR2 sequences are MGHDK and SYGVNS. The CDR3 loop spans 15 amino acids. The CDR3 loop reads CASSASQGAGEKLFF. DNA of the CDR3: TGTGCCAGCAGTGCCTCACAGGGGGCAGGTGAAAAACTGTTTTTT. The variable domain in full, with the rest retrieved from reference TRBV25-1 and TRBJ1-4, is EADIYQTPRYLVIGTGKKITLECSQTMGHDKMYWYQQDPGMELHLIHYSYGVNSTEKGDLSSESTVSRIRTEHFPLTLESARPSHTSQYLCASSASQGAGEKLFFGSGTQLSVL.

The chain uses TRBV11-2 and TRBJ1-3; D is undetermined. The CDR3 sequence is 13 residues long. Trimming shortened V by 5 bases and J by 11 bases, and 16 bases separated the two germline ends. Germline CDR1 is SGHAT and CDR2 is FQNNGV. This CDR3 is CASSRLAIYPIYF. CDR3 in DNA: TGTGCCAGCAGCCGACTAGCTATATACCCCATATATTTT.

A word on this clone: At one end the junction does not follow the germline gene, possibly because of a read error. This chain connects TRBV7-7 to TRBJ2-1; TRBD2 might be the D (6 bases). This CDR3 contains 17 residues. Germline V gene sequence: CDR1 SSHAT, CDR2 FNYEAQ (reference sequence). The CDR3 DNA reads TGTGCTAGCAGCTTAGCGGCGGGTATGGTATCCTACAATGAGCAGTTCTTC. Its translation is CASSLAAGMVSYNEQFF.

CDR3 DNA sequence: TGTGCCAGCAGCGTAGTGGGGGCACCCACCGGGGAGCTGTTTTTT. Protein product: CASSVVGAPTGELFF. The chain links TRBV9 to TRBJ2-2, with D maybe TRBD1 (6 bases). The CDR3 consists of 15 residues. The germline V and J ends were trimmed by 0 bases and 4 bases, with 10 bases remaining between them. The germline V gene has CDR1 SGDLS and CDR2 YYNGEE.

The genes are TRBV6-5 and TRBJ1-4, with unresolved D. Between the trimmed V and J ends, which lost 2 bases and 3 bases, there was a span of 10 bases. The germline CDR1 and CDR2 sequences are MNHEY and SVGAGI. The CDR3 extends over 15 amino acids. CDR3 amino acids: CASSYLGMANEKLFF. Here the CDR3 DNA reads TGTGCCAGCAGTTACCTGGGAATGGCTAATGAAAAACTGTTTTTT.

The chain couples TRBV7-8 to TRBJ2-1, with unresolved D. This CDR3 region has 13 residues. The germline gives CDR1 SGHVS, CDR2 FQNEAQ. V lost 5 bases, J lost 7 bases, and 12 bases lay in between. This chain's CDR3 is CASSHQKPNEQFF. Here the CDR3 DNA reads TGTGCCAGCAGCCATCAAAAGCCAAATGAGCAGTTCTTC.

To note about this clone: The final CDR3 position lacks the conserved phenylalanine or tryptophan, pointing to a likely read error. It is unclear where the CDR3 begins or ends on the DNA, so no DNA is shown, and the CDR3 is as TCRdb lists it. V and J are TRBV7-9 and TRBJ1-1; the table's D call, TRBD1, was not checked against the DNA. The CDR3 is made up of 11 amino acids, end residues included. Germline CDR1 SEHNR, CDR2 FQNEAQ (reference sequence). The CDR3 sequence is CASSLGGQLKV.

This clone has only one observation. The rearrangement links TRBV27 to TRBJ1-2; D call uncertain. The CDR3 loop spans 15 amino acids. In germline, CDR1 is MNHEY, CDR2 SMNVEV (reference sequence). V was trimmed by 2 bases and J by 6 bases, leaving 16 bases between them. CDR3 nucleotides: TGTGCCAGCAGTTTAATGGGTGGAGGAGGAGATGGCTACACCTTC. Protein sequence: CASSLMGGGGDGYTF.

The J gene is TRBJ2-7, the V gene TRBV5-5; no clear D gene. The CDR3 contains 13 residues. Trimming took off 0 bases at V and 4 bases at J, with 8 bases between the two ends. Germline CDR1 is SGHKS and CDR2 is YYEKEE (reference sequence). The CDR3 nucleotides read TGTGCCAGCAGCTTGGCCCTGGGTTACGAGCAGTACTTC. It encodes CASSLALGYEQYF. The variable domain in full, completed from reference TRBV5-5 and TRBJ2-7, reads DAGVTQSPTHLIKTRGQQVTLRCSPISGHKSVSWYQQVLGQGPQFIFQYYEKEERGRGNFPDRFSARQFPNYSSELNVNALLLGDSALYLCASSLALGYEQYFGPGTRLTVT.

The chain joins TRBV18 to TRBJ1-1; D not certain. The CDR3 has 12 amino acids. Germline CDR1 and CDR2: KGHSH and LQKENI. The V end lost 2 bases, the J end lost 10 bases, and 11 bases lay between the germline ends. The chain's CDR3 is CASSPSAGIAFF. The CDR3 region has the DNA TGTGCCAGCTCACCATCCGCTGGGATAGCTTTCTTT.

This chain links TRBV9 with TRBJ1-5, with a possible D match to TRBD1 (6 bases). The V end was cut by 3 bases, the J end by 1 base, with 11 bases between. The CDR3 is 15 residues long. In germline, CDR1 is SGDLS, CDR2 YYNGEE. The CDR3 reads CASSANGGSNQPQHF. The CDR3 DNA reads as TGTGCCAGCAGCGCAAACGGGGGCAGCAATCAGCCCCAGCATTTT.

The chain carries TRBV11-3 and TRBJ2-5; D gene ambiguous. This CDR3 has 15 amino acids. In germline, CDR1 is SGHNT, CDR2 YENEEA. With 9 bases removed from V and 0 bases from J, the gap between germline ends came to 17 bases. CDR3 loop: CARRLVTRYQETQYF. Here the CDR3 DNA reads TGTGCCAGACGACTCGTGACGAGGTACCAAGAGACCCAGTACTTC. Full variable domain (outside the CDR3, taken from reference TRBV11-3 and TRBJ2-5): EAGVVQSPRYKIIEKKQPVAFWCNPISGHNTLYWYLQNLGQGPELLIRYENEEAVDDSQLPKDRFSAERLKGVDSTLKIQPAELGDSAVYLCARRLVTRYQETQYFGPGTRLLVL.

The chain's CDR3 is CASSLAAGAGVHGYTF. In nucleotides, the CDR3 is TGTGCCAGCAGCTTAGCGGCCGGGGCAGGCGTCCATGGCTACACCTTC. The chain combines TRBV7-9 with TRBJ1-2, with a weak D call TRBD1 (5 bases). Between the trimmed V and J ends, which lost 0 bases and 6 bases, there was a span of 17 bases. The germline V gene has CDR1 SEHNR and CDR2 FQNEAQ (reference sequence). The CDR3 runs 16 residues.

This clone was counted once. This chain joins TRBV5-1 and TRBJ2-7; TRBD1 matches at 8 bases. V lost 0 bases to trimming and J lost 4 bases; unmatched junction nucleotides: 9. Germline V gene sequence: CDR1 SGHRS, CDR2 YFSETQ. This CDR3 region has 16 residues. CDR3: CASSLGGQGGSYEQYF. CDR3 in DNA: TGCGCCAGCAGCTTGGGCGGACAGGGCGGGTCGTACGAGCAGTACTTC.

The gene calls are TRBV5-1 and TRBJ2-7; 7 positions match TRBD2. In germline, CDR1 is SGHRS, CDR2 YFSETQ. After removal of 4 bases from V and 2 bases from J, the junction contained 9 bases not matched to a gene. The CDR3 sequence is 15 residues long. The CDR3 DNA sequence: TGCGCCAGCAGCCCATTGGAGCGGGGCACCTACGAGCAGTACTTC. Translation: CASSPLERGTYEQYF.

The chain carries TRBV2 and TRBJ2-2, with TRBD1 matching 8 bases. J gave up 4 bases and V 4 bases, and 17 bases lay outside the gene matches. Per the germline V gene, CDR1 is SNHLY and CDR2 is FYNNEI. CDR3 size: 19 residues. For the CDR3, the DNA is TGTGCCAGCAGTGTGGGTCGAACAGGGGGGACGATTGGCACCGGGGAGCTGTTTTTT. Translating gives CASSVGRTGGTIGTGELFF.

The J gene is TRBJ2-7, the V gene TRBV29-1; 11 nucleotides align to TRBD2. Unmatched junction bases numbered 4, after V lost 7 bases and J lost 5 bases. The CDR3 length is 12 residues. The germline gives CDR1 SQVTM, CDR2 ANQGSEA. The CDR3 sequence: CSGLAGINEQYF. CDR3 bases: TGCAGCGGACTAGCGGGAATCAACGAGCAGTACTTC.

This chain's CDR3 is CASRLAGGLYNEQFF. DNA for the CDR3: TGTGCCAGCAGACTAGCGGGAGGTCTGTACAATGAGCAGTTCTTC. The rearrangement uses TRBV11-2 and TRBJ2-1; 12 bases match TRBD2. The CDR3 is 15 amino acids. V lost 6 bases, J lost 4 bases, and 4 bases stayed unmatched. Germline V CDR1 and CDR2: SGHAT, FQNNGV.

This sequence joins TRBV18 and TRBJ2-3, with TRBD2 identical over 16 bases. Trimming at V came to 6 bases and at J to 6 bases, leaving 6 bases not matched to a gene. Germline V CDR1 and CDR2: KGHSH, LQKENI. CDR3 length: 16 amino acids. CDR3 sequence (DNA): TGTGCCAGCTCTGGGACTAGCGGGAGGGCCGAGGATACGCAGTATTTT. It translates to CASSGTSGRAEDTQYF. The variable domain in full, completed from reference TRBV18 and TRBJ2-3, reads NAGVMQNPRHLVRRRGQEARLRCSPMKGHSHVYWYRQLPEEGLKFMVYLQKENIIDESGMPKERFSAEFPKEGPSILRIQQVVRGDSAAYFCASSGTSGRAEDTQYFGPGTRLTVL.